This T cell receptor (beta chain) appears in the sequencing data of a study of patients and donors after allogeneic stem cell transplantation (dated by TCRdb to 2018 to 2021). This clonotype has only a few counts. The target of this receptor is not known. Qualities for individual bases were not recorded, and no much larger clone is one base off. Receptor libraries were prepared by RT-PCR. TCRdb lists the instrument as NextSeq 550. TCRdb itself trimmed the public reads at Q25 with fastp, ran MiXCR and retained productive beta chains. Rows merge per CDR3 protein into single entries with the most common DNA and genes. In this sample the table shows roughly 940,000 distinct CDR3 sequences, about a sixth of which occur a single time. The biggest ten clones account for about 6% of the sample. CDR1 and CDR2 are read off the germline V gene (reference sequence) as MNHEY and SMNVEV. Unmatched junction bases come to 7, with V trimmed by 4 bases and J by 4 bases. Spanning cysteine to phenylalanine, the CDR3 consists of 15 amino acids. Of the read, only the CDR3 DNA is kept; its 45 bases are in frame from base 1.

Rearrangement joined TRBV27 to TRBJ1-2, and 9 junctional nucleotides match TRBD1. The specimen sequenced was blood, either unsorted or a sorted T cell fraction (not recorded which). This TCR derives from a human donor who was either an allogeneic HSCT recipient or a stem cell or donor lymphocyte infusion donor (not recorded which). It is not recorded whose cells these are; they may come from a transplant donor. The nucleotide sequence reads TGTGCCAGCAGTTCGATCCGGGACAGGGCCTATGGCTACACCTTC. It is translated as CASSSIRDRAYGYTF.